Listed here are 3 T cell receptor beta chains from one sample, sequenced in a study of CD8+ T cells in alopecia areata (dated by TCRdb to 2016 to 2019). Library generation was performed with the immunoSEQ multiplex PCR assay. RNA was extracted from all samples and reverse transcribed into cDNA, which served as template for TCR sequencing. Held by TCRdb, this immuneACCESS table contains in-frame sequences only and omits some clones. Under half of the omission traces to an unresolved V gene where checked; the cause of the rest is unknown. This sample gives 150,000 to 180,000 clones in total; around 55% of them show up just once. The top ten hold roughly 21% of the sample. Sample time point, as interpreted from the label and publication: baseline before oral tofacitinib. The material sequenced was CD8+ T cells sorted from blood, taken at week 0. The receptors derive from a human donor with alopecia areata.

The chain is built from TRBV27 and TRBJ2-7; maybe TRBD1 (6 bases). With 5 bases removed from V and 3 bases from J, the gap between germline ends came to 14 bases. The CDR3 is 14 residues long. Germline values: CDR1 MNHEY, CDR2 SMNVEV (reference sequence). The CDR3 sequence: CASSPTGSFYEQYF. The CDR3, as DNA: TGTGCCAGCAGTCCGACAGGCAGCTTCTACGAGCAGTACTTC.

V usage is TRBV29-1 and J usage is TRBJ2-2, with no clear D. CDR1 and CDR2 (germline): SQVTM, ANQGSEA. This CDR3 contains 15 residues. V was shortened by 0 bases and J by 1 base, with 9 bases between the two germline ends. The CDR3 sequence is CSVEDTGLNTGELFF. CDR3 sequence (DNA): TGCAGCGTTGAAGACACCGGGCTGAACACCGGGGAGCTGTTTTTT.

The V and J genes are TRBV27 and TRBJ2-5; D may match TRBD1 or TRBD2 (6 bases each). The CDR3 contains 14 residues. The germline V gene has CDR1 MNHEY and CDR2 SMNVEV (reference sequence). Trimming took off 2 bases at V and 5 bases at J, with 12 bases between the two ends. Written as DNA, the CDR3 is TGTGCCAGCAGTTTAGGAGGGGGTGGGGAGACCCAGTACTTC. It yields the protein CASSLGGGGETQYF.